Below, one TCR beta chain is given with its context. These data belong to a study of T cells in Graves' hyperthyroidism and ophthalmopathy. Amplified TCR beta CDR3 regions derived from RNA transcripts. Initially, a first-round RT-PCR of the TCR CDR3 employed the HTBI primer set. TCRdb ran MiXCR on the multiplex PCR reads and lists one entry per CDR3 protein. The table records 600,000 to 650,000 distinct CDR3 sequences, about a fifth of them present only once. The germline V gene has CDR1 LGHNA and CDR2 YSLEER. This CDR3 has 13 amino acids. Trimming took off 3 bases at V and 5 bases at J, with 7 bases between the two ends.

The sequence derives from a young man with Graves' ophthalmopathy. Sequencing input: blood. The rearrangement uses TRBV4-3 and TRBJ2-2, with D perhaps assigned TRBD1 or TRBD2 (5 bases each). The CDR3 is CASSHGGTGELFF. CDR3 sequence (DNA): TGCGCCAGCAGCCATGGGGGAACCGGGGAGCTGTTTTTT.